The 3 T cell receptor beta chains given below trace back to one sample, sequenced in a study of shared clonotypes between healthy human individuals. Repertoires were generated with immunoSEQ multiplex PCR, while TCRdb's copy carries only in-frame clones and drops some. The table has 2.5 million or so clones, approximately 92% seen once. Sequencing input: naive CD4+ T cells sorted from blood. As to subset: CD45RA+ positively selected. The receptors derive from a young man in good health.

The V gene is TRBV11-2, the J gene TRBJ2-6; tentative D call: TRBD2 (6 bases). The V end lost 6 bases, the J end lost 4 bases, and 22 bases lay between the germline ends. The CDR3 consists of 18 residues. Germline CDR1 and CDR2: SGHAT and FQNNGV. The CDR3 region is CASRFGGPLGVGANVLTF. The CDR3 region has the DNA TGTGCCAGCAGGTTCGGGGGACCCTTAGGTGTCGGGGCCAACGTCCTGACTTTC.

This chain links TRBV28 with TRBJ2-1; possibly TRBD2 for D (6 bases). The germline CDR1 and CDR2 sequences are MDHEN and SYDVKM. V shed 5 bases and J shed 9 bases, with 20 bases lying between them. The CDR3 spans 15 residues. Here the CDR3 reads CASSVDGLGLGEQFF. The CDR3 DNA sequence: TGTGCCAGCAGTGTAGATGGGCTGGGACTTGGTGAGCAGTTCTTC. The full variable domain, with the rest looked up from reference TRBV28 and TRBJ2-1, is DVKVTQSSRYLVKRTGEKVFLECVQDMDHENMFWYRQDPGLGLRLIYFSYDVKMKEKGDIPEGYSVSREKKERFSLILESASTNQTSMYLCASSVDGLGLGEQFFGPGTRLTVL.

This chain joins TRBV5-1 and TRBJ2-1; 11 nucleotides align to TRBD1. V lost 2 bases to trimming and J lost 4 bases; unmatched junction nucleotides: 5. Germline V lookup: CDR1 SGHRS, CDR2 YFSETQ. The CDR3 extends over 16 amino acids. The CDR3 bases are TGCGCCAGCAGCTTTCTAGGGACAGGGGGGTACAATGAGCAGTTCTTC. It encodes CASSFLGTGGYNEQFF.